These T cell receptor beta chains were read from a single sample in a study of T-cell memory formation after mild COVID-19. TCRdb re-called the 5' RACE reads through MiXCR, storing one row per CDR3 protein. The table includes some 110,000 distinct CDR3 sequences, approximately 15% detected once. Material for sequencing was PBMCs or a T cell subset sorted from them (not recorded which). Receptor source: an adult woman who had mild COVID-19 (a few samples of this study predate the infection). Cell type and time point are not known. CDR3s include the opening cysteine and the closing phenylalanine or tryptophan.

TRBV5-6,CASSLEFGVDSNREQFF
TRBV7-9,CASSSGTGFEKLFF
TRBV9,CASAPGATNEKLFF
TRBV7-3,CASSSGQPQHF
TRBV19,CASSSQGLVNEQFF
TRBV29-1,CSIEEGWRTQYF
TRBV5-1,CASHEGERNYGYTF
TRBV27,CASRRLGGADTQYF
TRBV20-1,CSARSEAPKNIQYF
TRBV12-3/TRBV12-4,CASSPHSIGGGYGYTF
TRBV5-1,CASSLRGWNTEAFF
TRBV5-5,CASSLDQNTEAFF
TRBV5-5,CASSAGFHRTDTQYF
TRBV9,CASSVGDSRIYGYTF
TRBV5-1,CASSSERGWQETQYF
TRBV6-4,CASSDSTGAGANVLTF
TRBV7-6,CASSSPSWTGLNTGELFF
TRBV4-1,CASSQEDRPRWDTEAFF
TRBV6-5,CASSSGTGNEKLFF
TRBV4-1,CASSQDAGFAGELFF
TRBV20-1,CSARGTANTGELFF
TRBV7-8,CASSSDYEQYF